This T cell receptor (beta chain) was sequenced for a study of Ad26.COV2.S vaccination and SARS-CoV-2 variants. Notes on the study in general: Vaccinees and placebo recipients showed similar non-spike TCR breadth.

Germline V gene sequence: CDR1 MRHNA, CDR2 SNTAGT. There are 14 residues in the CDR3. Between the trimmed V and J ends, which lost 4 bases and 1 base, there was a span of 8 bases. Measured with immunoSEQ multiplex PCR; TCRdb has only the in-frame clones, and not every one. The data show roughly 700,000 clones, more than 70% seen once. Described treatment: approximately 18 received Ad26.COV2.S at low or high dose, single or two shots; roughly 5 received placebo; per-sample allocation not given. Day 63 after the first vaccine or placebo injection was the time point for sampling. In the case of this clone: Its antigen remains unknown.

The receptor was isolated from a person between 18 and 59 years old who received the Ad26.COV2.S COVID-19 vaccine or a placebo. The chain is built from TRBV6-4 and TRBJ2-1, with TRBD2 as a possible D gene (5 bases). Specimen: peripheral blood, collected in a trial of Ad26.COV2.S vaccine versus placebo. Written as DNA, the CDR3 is TGTGCCAGCAGTGTTGAGGGTTCCTACAATGAGCAGTTCTTC. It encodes CASSVEGSYNEQFF.